This T cell receptor (beta chain) emerged from a study of beta chain features in type 1 diabetes. Since all of the isolated RNA was reverse transcribed, expressed TCRB transcripts were what got sequenced. Profiled with immunoSEQ multiplex PCR; TCRdb holds only in-frame clones, not every one. Of about 930,000 clones in the sample, 15% to 20% were seen once. There are 15 residues in the CDR3. The germline V and J ends were trimmed by 4 bases and 6 bases, with 18 bases remaining between them. CDR1 is MNHEY, CDR2 SVGAGI, per germline. The source material was naive CD4+ T cells from blood. The sequence was collected from a woman under 30 in good health. The chain employs TRBV6-5 and TRBJ1-2, with D possibly being TRBD1 (5 bases). The CDR3 here is CASSSSGSGGNGYTF. CDR3 nucleotide sequence: TGTGCCAGCAGTTCCTCAGGGTCTGGGGGAAATGGCTACACCTTC.